Listed below are T cell receptor beta chains from one sample, sequenced in a study of CD4 and CD8 cells across lung adenocarcinoma regions. TCRdb recomputed calls from the PCR reads with MiXCR, one row per CDR3 protein. The table has over 10,000 distinct CDR3 sequences, 53% seen once; the top ten hold 25% to 35%. The sequenced sample was CD8+ T cells from the center of a lung tumor. The receptors were sampled from a female donor with lung adenocarcinoma. The CD4 and CD8 labels of this study may be unreliable. Each CDR3 is given with its conserved first and last residue. Only part of the rows carry a size: once, few, many, or a class if the clone is expanded.

cdr3_length v_call clone_size cdr3_aa
19 TRBV6-1 NA CASSEAGGSGLIDQETQYF
14 TRBV10-2 NA CASTPGSAWKTQYF
13 TRBV6-1 NA CASSGASPYEQFF
15 TRBV10-3 NA CAISGAGGQYNEQFF
15 TRBV27 once CASSSHPGKQGKQYF
14 TRBV19 NA CASRKQGGNQPQHF
17 TRBV7-2 once CASSSRGGQRVSGELFF
16 TRBV6-1 NA CASSPTGQRATDMQYF
13 TRBV6-1 once CASRRTGGGTQYF
15 TRBV7-3 NA CGAGYGARDTETQYF
17 TRBV20-1 many CSARDARSKTNTGELFF
13 TRBV27 NA CASSPGAEGTQYF
13 TRBV20-1 NA CSAREAIQETQYF
14 TRBV27 NA CASSPARTSGTLLF
14 TRBV11-2 NA CASSDGGGRYEQYF
15 TRBV6-5 NA CASSLGWSVSPAQYF
16 TRBV4-1 many CASSLPSGQGANEQFF
12 TRBV10-3 NA CAIRQEGYGYTF
15 TRBV10-3 medium-sized CAISDRDRGTYGYTF
16 TRBV12-3/TRBV12-4 many CASSLWGGGATDTQYF
15 TRBV27 few CASSLTGTGDYEQYF
15 TRBV6-1 many CASTPGLAGRETQYF
13 TRBV4-1 many CASSPGGANVLTF
14 TRBV6-1 few CASGTLSGANVLTF
16 TRBV6-5 few CASSYSSGTGGNEQFF
13 TRBV7-9 medium-sized CASSLAGPDTQYF
13 TRBV11-3 medium-sized CASSTQNTGELFF
15 TRBV6-5 many CASSYRGLMNTEAFF
17 TRBV6-1 NA CASSAGTSGRDEDTQYF
17 TRBV11-2 many CASSLRQGGFMNTEAFF
15 TRBV6-5 large CASSYSGGLGDTQYF
14 TRBV6-1 large CASRWRGGTDTQYF
13 TRBV27 medium-sized CASSLSPLDTQYF
13 TRBV12-3/TRBV12-4 NA CASSLARQRGYTF
17 TRBV7-6 NA CASSFTTGVGPTDTQYF
18 TRBV6-1 NA CAGRDPFTGGRGTDTQYF
15 TRBV27 NA CASSLSTGYNSPLHF
17 TRBV4-1 many CASSQVSRGTGLAEQYF
16 TRBV6-1 NA CASSGGGNTIQETQYF
11 TRBV6-2/TRBV6-3 NA CATEQGRGYTF
16 TRBV6-5 large CASSLGTSLAKNIQYF
15 TRBV6-1 NA CASRETGSQKETQYF
14 TRBV6-1 many CASSAGTGVYEQYF
13 TRBV6-1 NA CASSEYRGDTQYF
14 TRBV10-1 once CASSESSQGDTQYF
14 TRBV7-2 medium-sized CASSLAGQGGRQFF
13 TRBV7-3 NA CASSPRGGDEQFF
14 TRBV6-8 NA CRVRGLSGKNIQYF
15 TRBV6-4 once CASSERAEGADTQYF
13 TRBV6-1 medium-sized CASGGGAVNEQFF
13 TRBV6-1 NA CASTAGGYTEQFF
15 TRBV27 NA CASFGRPANTGELFF
14 TRBV11-2 many CASSFYSGTYEQYF
13 TRBV27 NA CASGVQLNTEAFF
14 TRBV5-1 few CASSLAGGDQPQHF